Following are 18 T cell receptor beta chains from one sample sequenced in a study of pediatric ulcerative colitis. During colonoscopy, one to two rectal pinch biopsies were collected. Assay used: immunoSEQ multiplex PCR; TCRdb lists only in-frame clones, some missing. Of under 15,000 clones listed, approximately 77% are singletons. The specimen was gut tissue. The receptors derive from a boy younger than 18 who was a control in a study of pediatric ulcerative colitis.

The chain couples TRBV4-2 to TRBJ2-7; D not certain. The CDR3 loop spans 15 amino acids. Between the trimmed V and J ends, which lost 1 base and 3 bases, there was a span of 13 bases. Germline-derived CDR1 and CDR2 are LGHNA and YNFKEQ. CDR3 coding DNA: TGTGCCAGCAGCCAAGTTTTTGGGGTCCTCTACGAGCAGTACTTC. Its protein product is CASSQVFGVLYEQYF.

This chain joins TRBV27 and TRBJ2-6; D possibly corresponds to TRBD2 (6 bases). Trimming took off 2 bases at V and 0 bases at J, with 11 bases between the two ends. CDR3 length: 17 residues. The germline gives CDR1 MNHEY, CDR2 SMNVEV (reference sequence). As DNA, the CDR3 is TGTGCCAGCAGTTTAATGGGCGGGGTCTCTGGGGCCAACGTCCTGACTTTC. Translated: CASSLMGGVSGANVLTF.

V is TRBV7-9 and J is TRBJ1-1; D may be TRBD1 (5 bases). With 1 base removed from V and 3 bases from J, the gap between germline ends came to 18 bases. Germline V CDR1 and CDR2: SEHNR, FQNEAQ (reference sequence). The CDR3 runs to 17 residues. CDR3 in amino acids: CASSLVLTGSGDTEAFF. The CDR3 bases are TGTGCCAGCAGCTTAGTTCTTACGGGGTCGGGGGACACTGAAGCTTTCTTT.

CDR3 nucleotide sequence: TGTGCCAGTAGTCCCGGGACAGGGGCAGATACGCAGTATTTT. This encodes CASSPGTGADTQYF. This sequence joins TRBV19 and TRBJ2-3; TRBD1 matches at 10 bases. The CDR3 contains 14 residues. The ends lost 5 bases at V and 4 bases at J; junction bases unmatched: 3. Per the germline V gene, CDR1 is LNHDA and CDR2 is SQIVND (reference sequence).

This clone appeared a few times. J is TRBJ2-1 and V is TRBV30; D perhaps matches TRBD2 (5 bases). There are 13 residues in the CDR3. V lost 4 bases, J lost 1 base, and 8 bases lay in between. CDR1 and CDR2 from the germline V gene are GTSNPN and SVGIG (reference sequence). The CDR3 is CAWIRDSYNEQFF. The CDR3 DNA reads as TGTGCCTGGATTCGGGATTCCTACAATGAGCAGTTCTTC.

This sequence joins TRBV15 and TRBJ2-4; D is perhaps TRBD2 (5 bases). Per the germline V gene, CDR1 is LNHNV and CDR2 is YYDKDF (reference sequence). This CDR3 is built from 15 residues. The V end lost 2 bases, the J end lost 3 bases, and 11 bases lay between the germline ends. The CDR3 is CATSRRGTHKNIQYF. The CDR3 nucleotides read TGTGCCACCAGCAGACGGGGAACACACAAAAACATTCAGTACTTC.

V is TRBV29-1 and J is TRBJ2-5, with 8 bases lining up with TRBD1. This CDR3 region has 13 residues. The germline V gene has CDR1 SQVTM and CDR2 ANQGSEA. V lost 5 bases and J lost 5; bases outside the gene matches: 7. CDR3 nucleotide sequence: TGCAGCGTTCTCCGGACAGGGCTGGAGACCCAGTACTTC. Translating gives CSVLRTGLETQYF. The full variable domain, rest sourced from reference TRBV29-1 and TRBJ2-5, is SAVISQKPSRDICQRGTSLTIQCQVDSQVTMMFWYRQQPGQSLTLIATANQGSEATYESGFVIDKFPISRPNLTFSTLTVSNMSPEDSSIYLCSVLRTGLETQYFGPGTRLLVL.

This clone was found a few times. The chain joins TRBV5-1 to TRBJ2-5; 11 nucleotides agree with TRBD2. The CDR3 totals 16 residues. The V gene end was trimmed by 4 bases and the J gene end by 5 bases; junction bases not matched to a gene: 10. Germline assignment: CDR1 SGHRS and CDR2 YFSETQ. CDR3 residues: CASSQIAGGPEETQYF. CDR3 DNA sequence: TGCGCCAGCAGCCAGATAGCGGGAGGGCCCGAGGAGACCCAGTACTTC.

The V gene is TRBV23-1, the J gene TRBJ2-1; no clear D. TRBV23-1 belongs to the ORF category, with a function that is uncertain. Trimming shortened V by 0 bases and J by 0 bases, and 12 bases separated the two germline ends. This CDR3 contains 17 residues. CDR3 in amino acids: CASSQSAAYSSYNEQFF. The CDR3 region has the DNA TGCGCCAGCAGTCAATCTGCGGCTTACAGCTCCTACAATGAGCAGTTCTTC.

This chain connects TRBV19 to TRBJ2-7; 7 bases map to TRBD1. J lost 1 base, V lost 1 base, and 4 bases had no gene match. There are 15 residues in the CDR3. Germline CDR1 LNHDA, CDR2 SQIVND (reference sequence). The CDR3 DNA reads TGTGCCAGTAGTATAGCCGGGACAGCTTCCTACGAGCAGTACTTC. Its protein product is CASSIAGTASYEQYF.

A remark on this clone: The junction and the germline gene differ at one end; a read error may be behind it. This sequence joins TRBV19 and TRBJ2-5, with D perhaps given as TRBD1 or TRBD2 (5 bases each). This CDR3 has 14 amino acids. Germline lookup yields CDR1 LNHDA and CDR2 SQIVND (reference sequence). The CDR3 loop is CAGSMWGYQETQYF. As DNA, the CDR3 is TGTGCCGGTAGTATGTGGGGGTACCAAGAGACCCAGTACTTC.

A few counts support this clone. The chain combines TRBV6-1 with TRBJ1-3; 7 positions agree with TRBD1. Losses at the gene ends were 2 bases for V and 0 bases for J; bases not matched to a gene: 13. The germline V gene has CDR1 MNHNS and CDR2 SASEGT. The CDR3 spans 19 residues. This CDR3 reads CASSELAQGGPRSGNTIYF. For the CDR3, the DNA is TGTGCCAGCAGTGAATTGGCGCAGGGGGGTCCTCGCTCTGGAAACACCATATATTTT.

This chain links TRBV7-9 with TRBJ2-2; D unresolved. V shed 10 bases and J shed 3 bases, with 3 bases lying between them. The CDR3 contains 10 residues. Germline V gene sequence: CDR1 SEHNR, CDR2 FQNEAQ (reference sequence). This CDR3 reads CATHTGELFF. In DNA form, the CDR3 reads TGTGCCACCCACACCGGGGAGCTGTTTTTT.

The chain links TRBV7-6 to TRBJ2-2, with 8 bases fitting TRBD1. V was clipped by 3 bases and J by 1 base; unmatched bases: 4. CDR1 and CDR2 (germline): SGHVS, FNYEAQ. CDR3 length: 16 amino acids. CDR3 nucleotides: TGTGCCAGCAGCTTCCGACAGGGGCGGAACACCGGGGAGCTGTTTTTT. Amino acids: CASSFRQGRNTGELFF.

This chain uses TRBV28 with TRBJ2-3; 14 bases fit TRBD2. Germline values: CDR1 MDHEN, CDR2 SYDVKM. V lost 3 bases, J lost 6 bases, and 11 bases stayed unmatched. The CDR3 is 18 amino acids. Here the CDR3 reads CASSLYGTSGSRTDTQYF. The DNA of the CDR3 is TGTGCCAGCAGTTTGTACGGGACTAGCGGGAGTAGGACGGATACGCAGTATTTT. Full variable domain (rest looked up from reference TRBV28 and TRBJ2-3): DVKVTQSSRYLVKRTGEKVFLECVQDMDHENMFWYRQDPGLGLRLIYFSYDVKMKEKGDIPEGYSVSREKKERFSLILESASTNQTSMYLCASSLYGTSGSRTDTQYFGPGTRLTVL.

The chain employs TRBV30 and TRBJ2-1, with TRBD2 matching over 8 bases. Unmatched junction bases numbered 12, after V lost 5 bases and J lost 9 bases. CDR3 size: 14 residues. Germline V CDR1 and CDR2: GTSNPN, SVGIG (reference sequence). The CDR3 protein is CAWAGTRLGGEQFF. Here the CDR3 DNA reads TGTGCCTGGGCTGGGACTAGGTTGGGCGGTGAGCAGTTCTTC.

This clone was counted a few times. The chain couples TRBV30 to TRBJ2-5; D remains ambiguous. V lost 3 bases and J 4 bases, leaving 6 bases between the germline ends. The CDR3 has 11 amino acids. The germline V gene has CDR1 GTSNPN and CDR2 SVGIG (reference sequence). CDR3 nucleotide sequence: TGTGCCTGGAGCCCGGGAGAGACCCAGTACTTC. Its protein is CAWSPGETQYF.

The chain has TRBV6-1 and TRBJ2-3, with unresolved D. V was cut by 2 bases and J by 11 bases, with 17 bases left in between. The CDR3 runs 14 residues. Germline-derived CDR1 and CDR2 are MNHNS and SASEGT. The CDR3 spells CASSESLDLYGQYF. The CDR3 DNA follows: TGTGCCAGCAGTGAATCCCTCGATTTGTATGGGCAGTATTTT.